This T cell receptor beta chain was observed in a study of cytomegalovirus exposure and HLA in healthy donors. This clone appeared once. Germline V CDR1 and CDR2: SGDLS, YYNGEE. V lost 4 bases and J lost 3; bases outside the gene matches: 9. The CDR3 spans 15 residues. Amplification used 60 Vbeta primers and 13 Jbeta primers. TCRdb's copy holds only in-frame clones and misses some; the assay was immunoSEQ multiplex PCR. The sample gives about 75,000 clones, approximately 80% of which show up once; approximately 20% is in the top ten. The clonotype was recovered from a man between 65 and 85 years old in good health and CMV-seropositive. The sample comprised PBMCs. This sequence joins TRBV9 and TRBJ2-5, with TRBD2 matching 7 bases. The CDR3 loop reads CASSPGRLAEETQYF. CDR3 in DNA: TGTGCCAGCAGCCCGGGCAGGCTAGCGGAAGAGACCCAGTACTTC.